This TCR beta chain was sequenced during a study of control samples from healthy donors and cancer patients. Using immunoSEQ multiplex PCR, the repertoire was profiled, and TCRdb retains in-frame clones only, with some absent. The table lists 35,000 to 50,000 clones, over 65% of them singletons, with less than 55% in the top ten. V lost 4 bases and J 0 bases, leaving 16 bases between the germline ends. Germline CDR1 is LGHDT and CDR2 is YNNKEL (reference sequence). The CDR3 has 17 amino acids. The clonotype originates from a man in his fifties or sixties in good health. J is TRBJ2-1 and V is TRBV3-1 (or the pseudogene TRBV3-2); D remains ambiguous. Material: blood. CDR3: CASSPTYSPSSYNEQFF. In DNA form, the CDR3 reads TGTGCCAGCAGCCCGACGTACTCTCCGAGCTCCTACAATGAGCAGTTCTTC.